The clone carrying this T cell receptor beta chain was detected many times. Its antigen remains unidentified. The CDR3 is made up of 16 amino acids. Trimming stripped 3 bases from V and 0 bases from J, with 18 bases between. In germline, CDR1 is DFQATT, CDR2 SNEGSKA (reference sequence). The cDNA 3' end received a ligated oligonucleotide with a UMI. First-round PCR used around 4 cycles and beta primers RC1.1 and RC1.2 covering TRBC1 and TRBC2. TCRdb itself ran the UMI-ligation and nested PCR reads through MiXCR, one entry per CDR3 protein. The sample shows about 32,000 distinct CDR3 sequences, roughly 7.2% of them seen only once. The sample is PBMC spiked with counted cells of clone KT2. This sample is drawn from a study of quantifying T cell responses using KT2 cells. Looking at the study overall: cDNA was made from DNase-treated RNA using alpha and beta constant primers. The study's findings and limits: The number of KT2 alpha and beta sequences was a linear function of input KT2 cells. Detection of KT2 sequences held at the lowest tested level, about one cell per 100,000 PBMC.

The receptor was derived from a human donor. Sequenced material: PBMCs spiked with cells of the T cell clone KT2. V gene TRBV20-1 combines with J gene TRBJ2-7; D may be TRBD1 or TRBD2 (6 bases each). The CDR3 sequence is CSARWGAGLSSYEQYF. The CDR3 bases are TGCAGTGCTAGGTGGGGGGCGGGACTTAGCTCCTACGAGCAGTACTTC.